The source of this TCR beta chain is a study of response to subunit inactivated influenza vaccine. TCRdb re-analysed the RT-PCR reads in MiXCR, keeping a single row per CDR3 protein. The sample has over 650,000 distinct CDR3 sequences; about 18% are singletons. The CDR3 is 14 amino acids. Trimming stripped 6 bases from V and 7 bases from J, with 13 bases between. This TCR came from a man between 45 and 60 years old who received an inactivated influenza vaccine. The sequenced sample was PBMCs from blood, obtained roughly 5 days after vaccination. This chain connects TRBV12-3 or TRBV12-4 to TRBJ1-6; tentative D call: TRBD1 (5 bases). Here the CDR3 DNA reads TGTGCCAGCAGCCTCCGGGACCTAAATTCACCCCTCCACTTT. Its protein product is CASSLRDLNSPLHF.